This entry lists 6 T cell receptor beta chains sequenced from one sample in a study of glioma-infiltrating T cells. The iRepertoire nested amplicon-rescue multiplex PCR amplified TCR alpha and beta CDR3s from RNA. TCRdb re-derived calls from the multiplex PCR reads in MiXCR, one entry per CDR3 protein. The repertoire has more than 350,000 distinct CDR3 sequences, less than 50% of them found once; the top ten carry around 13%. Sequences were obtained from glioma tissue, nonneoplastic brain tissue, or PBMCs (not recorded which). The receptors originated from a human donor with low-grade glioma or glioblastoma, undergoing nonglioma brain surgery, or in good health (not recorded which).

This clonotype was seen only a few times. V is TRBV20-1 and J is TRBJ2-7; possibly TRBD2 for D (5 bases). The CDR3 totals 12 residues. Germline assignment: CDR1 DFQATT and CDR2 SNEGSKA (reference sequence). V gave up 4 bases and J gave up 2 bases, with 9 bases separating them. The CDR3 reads CSAMDGTYEQYF. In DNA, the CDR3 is TGCAGTGCTATGGACGGGACCTACGAGCAGTACTTC.

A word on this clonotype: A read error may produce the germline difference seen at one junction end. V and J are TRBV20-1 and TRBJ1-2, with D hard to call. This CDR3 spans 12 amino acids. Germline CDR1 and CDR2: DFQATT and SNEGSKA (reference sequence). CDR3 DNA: TGCAGTGCTATAAACGGAGACTATTGCTACACCTTC. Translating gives CSAINGDYCYTF.

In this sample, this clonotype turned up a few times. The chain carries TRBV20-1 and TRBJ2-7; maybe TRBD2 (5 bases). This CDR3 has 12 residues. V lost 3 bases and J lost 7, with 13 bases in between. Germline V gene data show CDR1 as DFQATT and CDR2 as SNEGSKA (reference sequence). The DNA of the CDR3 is TGCAGTGCTAGGCGGCCCCCGGGGGAGCAGTACTTC. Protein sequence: CSARRPPGEQYF.

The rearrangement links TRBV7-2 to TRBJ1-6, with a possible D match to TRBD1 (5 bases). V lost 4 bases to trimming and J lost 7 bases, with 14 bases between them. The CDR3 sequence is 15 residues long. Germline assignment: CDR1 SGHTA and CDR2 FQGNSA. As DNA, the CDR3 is TGTGCCAGCAGCTCCCAGGGAGTTAGGAATTCACCCCTCCACTTT. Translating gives CASSSQGVRNSPLHF.

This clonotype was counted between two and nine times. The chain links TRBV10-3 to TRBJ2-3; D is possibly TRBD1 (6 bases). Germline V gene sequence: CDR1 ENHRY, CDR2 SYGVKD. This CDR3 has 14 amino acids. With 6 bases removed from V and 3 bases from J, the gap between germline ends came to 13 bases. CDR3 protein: CAISAKGTTDTQYF. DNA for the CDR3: TGTGCCATCAGCGCGAAGGGGACAACAGATACGCAGTATTTT.

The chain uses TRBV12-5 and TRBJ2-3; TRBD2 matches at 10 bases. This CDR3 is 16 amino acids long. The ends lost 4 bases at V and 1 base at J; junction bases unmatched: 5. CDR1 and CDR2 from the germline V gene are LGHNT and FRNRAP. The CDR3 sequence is CASGSPSGSRTDTQYF. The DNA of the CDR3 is TGTGCTAGTGGTTCTCCTAGCGGGAGCCGCACAGATACGCAGTATTTT.